The source of this TCR beta chain is a study of tumor and adjacent non-tumor tissue in lung cancer. The template was RNA from unsorted bulk tissue. The normal lung tissue was taken more than 3 cm from the tumor edge. In germline, CDR1 is MGHRA, CDR2 YSYEKL. This CDR3 has 14 amino acids. Worth noting for this clonotype: Germline is not matched at one junction end, which may reflect a read error.

TCRbeta libraries were built with three rounds of nested PCR, modified from ARM-PCR. From the multiplex PCR reads, TCRdb called clonotypes with MiXCR, one entry per CDR3 protein. The table includes about 110,000 distinct CDR3 sequences, about 63% detected once. Sequencing was carried out using distant non-tumor lung tissue. The receptor comes from a man aged 60 to 75 with non-small cell lung cancer. The genes are TRBV4-1 and TRBJ2-2; TRBD2 is a possible D gene (5 bases). The CDR3 DNA reads TGCGCCAGCAGCCAAGACACAAACACCGGGGAGCTGCTTTTT. Protein product: CASSQDTNTGELLF.